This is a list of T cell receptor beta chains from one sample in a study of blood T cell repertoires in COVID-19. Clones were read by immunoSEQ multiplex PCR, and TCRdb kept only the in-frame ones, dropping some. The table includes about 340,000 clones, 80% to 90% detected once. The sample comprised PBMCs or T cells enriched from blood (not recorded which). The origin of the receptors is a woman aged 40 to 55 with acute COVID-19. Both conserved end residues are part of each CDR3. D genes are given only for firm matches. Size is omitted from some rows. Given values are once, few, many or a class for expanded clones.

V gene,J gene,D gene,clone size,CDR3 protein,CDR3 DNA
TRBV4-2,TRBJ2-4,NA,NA,CASSPTTGRNIQYF,TGTGCCAGCAGCCCGACGACAGGCAGAAACATTCAGTACTTC
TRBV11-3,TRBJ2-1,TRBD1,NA,CASSLRTGFMYEQFF,TGTGCCAGCAGCTTGAGGACAGGGTTCATGTACGAGCAGTTCTTC
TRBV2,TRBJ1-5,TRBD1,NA,CAWKGQGARPQHF,TGTGCCTGGAAAGGACAGGGGGCAAGACCCCAGCATTTT
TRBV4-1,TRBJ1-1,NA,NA,CASSQKTGLPEAFF,TGCGCCAGCAGCCAGAAAACAGGGTTACCTGAAGCTTTCTTT
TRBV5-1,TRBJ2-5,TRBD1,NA,CASSRDRPEETQYF,TGCGCCAGCAGTCGGGACAGACCGGAAGAGACCCAGTACTTC
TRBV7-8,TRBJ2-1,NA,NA,CASSLERARFYNEQFF,TGTGCCAGCAGCTTAGAGCGGGCCAGATTCTACAATGAGCAGTTCTTC
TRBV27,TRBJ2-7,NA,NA,CASSAQLPGAYEQYF,TGTGCCAGCAGTGCTCAACTCCCGGGAGCCTACGAGCAGTACTTC
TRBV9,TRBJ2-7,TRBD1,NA,CASSPPGGPMNEQYF,TGTGCCAGCAGCCCCCCAGGGGGCCCTATGAACGAGCAGTACTTC
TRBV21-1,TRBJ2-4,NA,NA,CASQMIGDRVTAKNIQYF,TGTGCCAGCCAGATGATTGGTGACAGGGTCACGGCCAAAAACATTCAGTACTTC
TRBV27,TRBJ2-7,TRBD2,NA,CASSRTGLAGGVRSYEQYF,TGTGCCAGCAGTCGAACCGGACTAGCGGGAGGGGTAAGATCCTACGAGCAGTACTTC
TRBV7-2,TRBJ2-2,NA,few,CASSFAGVAGELFF,TGTGCCAGCAGCTTTGCAGGGGTCGCCGGGGAGCTGTTTTTT
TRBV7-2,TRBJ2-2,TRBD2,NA,CASSGGLAGVLNTGELFF,TGTGCCAGCAGCGGAGGACTAGCGGGGGTGCTAAACACCGGGGAGCTGTTTTTT
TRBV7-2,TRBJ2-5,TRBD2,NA,CASSLALTSGGQETQYF,TGTGCCAGCAGCTTAGCGCTGACTAGCGGGGGGCAAGAGACCCAGTACTTC
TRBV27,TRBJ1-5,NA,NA,CASSPSRLLPTDHSNQPQHF,TGTGCCAGCAGCCCATCACGACTACTTCCAACGGACCATAGCAATCAGCCCCAGCATTTT
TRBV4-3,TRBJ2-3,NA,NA,CASSQERFPSAVDTQYF,TGCGCCAGCAGCCAAGAAAGATTCCCTAGCGCTGTAGATACGCAGTATTTT
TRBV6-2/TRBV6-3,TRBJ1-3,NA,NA,CASSTTGTQISGNTIYF,TGTGCCAGCAGCACCACCGGGACACAAATATCTGGAAACACCATATATTTT
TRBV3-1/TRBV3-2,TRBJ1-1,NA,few,CASSSGRTVNTEAFF,TGTGCCAGCAGCTCAGGCCGGACAGTGAACACTGAAGCTTTCTTT
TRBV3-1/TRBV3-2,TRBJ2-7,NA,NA,CASSQVLGASRSYEQYF,TGTGCCAGCAGCCAAGTCCTTGGGGCGAGTAGATCCTACGAGCAGTACTTC
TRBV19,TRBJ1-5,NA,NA,CASSRRDSNQPQHF,TGTGCCAGTAGTCGGAGGGATAGCAATCAGCCCCAGCATTTT
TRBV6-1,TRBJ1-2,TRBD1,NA,CASSDRDRGRRFNGYTF,TGTGCCAGCAGTGACAGGGACAGGGGGCGACGATTTAATGGCTACACCTTC
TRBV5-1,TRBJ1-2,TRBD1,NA,CASSSTGGYGYTF,TGCGCCAGCAGCTCGACAGGGGGCTATGGCTACACCTTC
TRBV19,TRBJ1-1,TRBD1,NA,CATVEGANTEAFF,TGTGCCACCGTGGAGGGGGCGAACACTGAAGCTTTCTTT
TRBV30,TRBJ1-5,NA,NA,CAPLRSGTKNNQPQHF,TGTGCCCCCTTGCGCTCCGGGACAAAGAACAATCAGCCCCAGCATTTT
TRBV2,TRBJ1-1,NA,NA,CASRPDGITEAFF,TGTGCCAGTCGTCCAGACGGGATCACTGAAGCTTTCTTT
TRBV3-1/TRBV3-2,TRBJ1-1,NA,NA,CASSQRDTEAFF,TGTGCCAGCAGCCAACGGGACACTGAAGCTTTCTTT
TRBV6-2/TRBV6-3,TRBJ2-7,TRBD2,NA,CASSYSTSGGLTYEQYF,TGTGCCAGCAGTTACTCGACTAGCGGGGGGCTAACCTACGAGCAGTACTTC
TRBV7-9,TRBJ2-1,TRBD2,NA,CASSSPGTSGDEQFF,TGTGCCAGCAGCTCCCCCGGGACTAGTGGCGATGAGCAGTTCTTC
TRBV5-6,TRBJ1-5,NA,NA,CASSLIRGGGNQPQHF,TGTGCCAGCAGCTTAATAAGGGGGGGCGGCAATCAGCCCCAGCATTTT
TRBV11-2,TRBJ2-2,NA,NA,CASSLGHSSTGELFF,TGTGCCAGCAGCTTGGGACACTCGAGCACCGGGGAGCTGTTTTTT
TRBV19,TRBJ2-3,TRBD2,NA,CASIETSGTDTQYF,TGTGCCAGTATTGAGACTAGCGGCACAGATACGCAGTATTTT
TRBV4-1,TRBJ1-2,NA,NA,CASSPLLTWGTSLMAMKGYTF,TGCGCCAGCAGCCCCCTTCTAACTTGGGGGACAAGCTTAATGGCTATGAAGGGCTACACCTTC
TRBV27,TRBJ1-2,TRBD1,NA,CASSPGTGVGYGYTF,TGTGCCAGCAGCCCAGGGACAGGGGTTGGCTATGGCTACACCTTC
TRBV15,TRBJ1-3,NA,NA,CATTPGRGMGDTIYF,TGTGCCACCACGCCGGGGAGGGGTATGGGTGACACCATATATTTT
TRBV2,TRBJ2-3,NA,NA,CASKEALGTDTQYF,TGTGCCAGCAAGGAGGCTTTAGGCACAGATACGCAGTATTTT
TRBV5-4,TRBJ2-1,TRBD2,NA,CASRVAGVSYNEQFF,TGTGCCAGCAGAGTAGCGGGGGTGTCCTACAATGAGCAGTTCTTC
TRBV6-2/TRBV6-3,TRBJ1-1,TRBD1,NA,CASSLPDRAGAEAFF,TGTGCCAGCAGTCTCCCGGACAGGGCAGGCGCTGAAGCTTTCTTT
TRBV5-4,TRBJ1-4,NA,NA,CASSTGGRNNEKLFF,TGTGCCAGCAGCACGGGGGGACGGAATAATGAAAAACTGTTTTTT
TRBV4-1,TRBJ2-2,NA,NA,CASSQGMNTGELFF,TGCGCCAGCAGCCAAGGTATGAACACCGGGGAGCTGTTTTTT
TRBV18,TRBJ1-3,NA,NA,CASSPPNRRAGNTIYF,TGTGCCAGCTCACCCCCAAACCGCAGGGCTGGAAACACCATATATTTT
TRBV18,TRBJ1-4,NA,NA,CASSPFTQSGLGEKLFF,TGTGCCAGCTCACCATTCACACAGTCAGGGCTGGGTGAAAAACTGTTTTTT
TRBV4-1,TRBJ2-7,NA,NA,CASSPEGQRTKQDF,TGCGCCAGCAGCCCAGAGGGACAACGAACAAAACAAGATTTC
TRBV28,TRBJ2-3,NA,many,CASSFSMTGTDTQYF,TGTGCCAGCAGTTTCTCCATGACTGGCACAGATACGCAGTATTTT
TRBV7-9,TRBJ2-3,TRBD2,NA,CASSLVPPSGSTDTQYF,TGTGCCAGCAGCTTAGTGCCCCCTAGCGGGAGCACAGATACGCAGTATTTT
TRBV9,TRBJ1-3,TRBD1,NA,CASSPQGSSGNTIYF,TGTGCCAGCAGCCCACAGGGGTCCAGTGGAAACACCATATATTTT
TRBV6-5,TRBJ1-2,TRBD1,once,CASSQTGGNYGYTF,TGTGCCAGCAGTCAAACAGGGGGTAACTATGGCTACACCTTC
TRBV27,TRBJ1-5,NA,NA,CASSLGGKNQPQHF,TGTGCCAGCAGTTTGGGGGGGAAGAATCAGCCCCAGCATTTT
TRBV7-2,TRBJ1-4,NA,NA,CASSQGQMVNEKLFF,TGTGCCAGCAGCCAAGGACAGATGGTTAATGAAAAACTGTTTTTT
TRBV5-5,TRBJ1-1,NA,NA,CASILDGVGTEAFF,TGTGCCAGCATCCTCGACGGGGTGGGCACTGAAGCTTTCTTT
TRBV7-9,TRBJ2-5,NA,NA,CASSPDGARGETQYF,TGTGCCAGCAGCCCAGACGGCGCGAGGGGGGAGACCCAGTACTTC
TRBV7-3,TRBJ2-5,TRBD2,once,CASSLMLAGPQETQYF,TGTGCCAGCAGCTTAATGTTAGCGGGACCCCAAGAGACCCAGTACTTC
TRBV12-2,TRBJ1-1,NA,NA,CASRLDFRQNTEAFF,TGTGCAAGTCGCTTAGATTTCAGGCAAAACACTGAAGCTTTCTTT
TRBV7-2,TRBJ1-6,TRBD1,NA,CASSLRGRVSNNSPLHF,TGTGCCAGCAGCTTAAGGGGGCGCGTCAGTAATAATTCACCCCTCCACTTT
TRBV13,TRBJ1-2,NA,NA,CASSTYEGEYGYTF,TGTGCCAGCAGCACTTATGAAGGGGAATATGGCTACACCTTC
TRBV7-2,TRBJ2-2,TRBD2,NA,CASSFPSGFPGELFF,TGTGCCAGCAGCTTTCCTAGCGGCTTCCCCGGGGAGCTGTTTTTT
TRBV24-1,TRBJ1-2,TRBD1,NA,CATSDQGATGYTF,TGTGCCACCAGTGATCAGGGGGCGACCGGCTACACCTTC